Sequencing of this TCR beta chain was carried out in a study of T cell responses to AZD1222 COVID-19 vaccine. Study observations and caveats: It should be noted that donors were predominantly white British and more often female, and clonal diversity was possibly underestimated. Receipt of two AZD1222 doses was followed by a rise in Spike-specific TCR breadth and depth. Regions left unmutated in variants are reportedly the target of nearly half of spike-specific TCRs. Sampling that yielded the repertoires occurred only after the peak T cell response.

Looked up from germline, CDR1 is SGHAT and CDR2 is FQNNGV. The CDR3 covers 15 residues. J was trimmed by 8 bases and V by 2 bases; bases with no gene match: 11. For this clone: Its target is unknown.

Sequencing used immunoSEQ multiplex PCR; TCRdb keeps in-frame clones, though not all of them. Of approximately 210,000 clones in the sample, 90% to 95% were seen once. The sample in question was peripheral blood, obtained 28 days after the second AZD1222 dose. The rearrangement uses TRBV11-2 and TRBJ1-1, with 7 bases fitting TRBD1. This TCR derives from an adult who received the AZD1222 COVID-19 vaccine. The CDR3 is CASSLILDRRGEAFF. DNA of the CDR3: TGTGCCAGCAGCTTAATCTTGGACAGGAGGGGAGAAGCTTTCTTT.